A selection of T cell receptor beta chains follows, all from one sample in a study of blood T cell repertoires in COVID-19. Repertoires were generated with immunoSEQ multiplex PCR, while TCRdb's copy carries only in-frame clones and drops some. The sample has a few hundred thousand clones, around 88% seen once. The specimen was peripheral blood. These receptors were taken from a man in his thirties or forties with acute or convalescent COVID-19. CDR3s include the opening cysteine and the closing phenylalanine or tryptophan. The D gene is left open where the match is weak. The size field is filled for only some rows; it gives once, few, many or a size class.

d_call clone_size j_call v_call cdr3_nt cdr3_aa
TRBD1 - TRBJ2-1 TRBV5-1 TGCGCCAGCAGCAACGGACAGGGGGGCTACAATGAGCAGTTCTTC CASSNGQGGYNEQFF
- - TRBJ1-1 TRBV6-5 TGTGCCAGCAGTTACTCGATGTCGGGGTTAGCTTTCTTT CASSYSMSGLAFF
TRBD2 - TRBJ2-3 TRBV3-1/TRBV3-2 TGTGCCAGCAGCCAAGCGCCGGGGGGGCCCTACACAGATACGCAGTATTTT CASSQAPGGPYTDTQYF
TRBD1 - TRBJ1-1 TRBV28 TGTGCCAGCAGTTTCCGCAGGGGGCCATATGAAGCTTTCTTT CASSFRRGPYEAFF
- - TRBJ1-1 TRBV11-2 TGTGCCAGCAGCTTAGATAGGACAGCCTATGAAGCTTTCTTT CASSLDRTAYEAFF
TRBD2 - TRBJ2-1 TRBV3-1/TRBV3-2 TGTGCCAGCAGCCCGACTAGCGACTCCTACAATGAGCAGTTCTTC CASSPTSDSYNEQFF
- - TRBJ2-3 TRBV20-1 TGCAGTGCTAGTAGCCGGGACAAAGAGGATTTT CSASSRDKEDF
- - TRBJ1-1 TRBV13 TGTGCCAGCAGCTCCTTAGAACAGGGGAACACTGAAGCTTTCTTT CASSSLEQGNTEAFF
- - TRBJ2-1 TRBV29-1 TGCAGCGTTGGTAGGGGGAGCTCCTACAATGAGCAGTTCTTC CSVGRGSSYNEQFF
- - TRBJ2-1 TRBV10-3 TGTGCCATCAGTGAGTCGGGAGGAAATGAGCAGTTCTTC CAISESGGNEQFF
TRBD2 few TRBJ2-5 TRBV3-1/TRBV3-2 TGTGCCAGCAGCCAAGATCGCGGGAGTCCCAATGTCCAGTACTTC CASSQDRGSPNVQYF
- - TRBJ1-6 TRBV12-3/TRBV12-4 TGTGCCAGCAGTTCGGGACAAACCGCCCTCCACTTT CASSSGQTALHF
- - TRBJ2-3 TRBV20-1 TGCAGTGCTAGTCCTATGCGGGGCTATGCTAGCACAGATACGCAGTATTTT CSASPMRGYASTDTQYF
- - TRBJ1-4 TRBV3-1/TRBV3-2 TGTGCCAGCAGCCTAAACAGCCTCCCTAATGAAAAACTGTTTTTT CASSLNSLPNEKLFF
- - TRBJ1-5 TRBV5-4 TGTGCCAGCAGCTTGCAGGACTTTGGCAATCAGCCCCAGCATTTT CASSLQDFGNQPQHF
TRBD1 - TRBJ1-6 TRBV6-1 TGTGCCAGAAGACAGGGGCTTAATTCACCCCTCCACTTT CARRQGLNSPLHF
- - TRBJ1-1 TRBV11-3 TGTGCCAGCAGTTGGGGCCGGACGACTGAAGCTTTCTTT CASSWGRTTEAFF
- once TRBJ2-1 TRBV11-2 TGTGCCAGCAGCCCTTCCTACAATGAGCAGTTCTTC CASSPSYNEQFF
TRBD1 - TRBJ2-1 TRBV10-3 TGTGCCATCAGTGAGTCCGGGACAGGGTTAAGCAATGAGCAGTTCTTC CAISESGTGLSNEQFF
TRBD1 - TRBJ2-7 TRBV6-6 TGTGCCAGCAGCCTTCGGGACAGCTCCTACGAGCAGTACTTC CASSLRDSSYEQYF
TRBD1 - TRBJ1-2 TRBV5-1 TGCGCCAGCAGCTTTACAGGGGGCCAGGATGGCTACACCTTC CASSFTGGQDGYTF
- - TRBJ1-3 TRBV28 TGTGCCAGCAGTTCATATCGGGTCTCTGGAAACACCATATATTTT CASSSYRVSGNTIYF
- few TRBJ1-5 TRBV4-1 TGCGCCAGCAGCCAAGATCCCGGTCAGCCCCAGCATTTT CASSQDPGQPQHF
TRBD2 - TRBJ2-1 TRBV11-2 TGTGCCAGCAGCTTCTTAGCGGGGTACAATGAGCAGTTCTTC CASSFLAGYNEQFF
TRBD1 once TRBJ1-3 TRBV2 TGTGCCAGCAGGGAGGGACAGACCTCCGCGGGAAACACCATATATTTT CASREGQTSAGNTIYF
- - TRBJ2-5 TRBV6-5 TGTGCCAGCAGTTACGGTTCGGTCGAGACCCAGTACTTC CASSYGSVETQYF
TRBD1 once TRBJ1-1 TRBV10-3 TGTGCCATCAGCGGGACAGGGGAAAACACTGAAGCTTTCTTT CAISGTGENTEAFF
- - TRBJ1-2 TRBV28 TGTGCCAGCTACGATGGCGTGGGGGGGAAACTTAACTATGGCTACACCTTC CASYDGVGGKLNYGYTF
- - TRBJ2-7 TRBV6-5 TGTGCCAGCAGCGCCAACAGAATTAACTACGAGCAGTACTTC CASSANRINYEQYF
- - TRBJ2-5 TRBV7-9 TGTGCCAGCACCGGGGAGGAGACCCAGTACTTC CASTGEETQYF
- once TRBJ2-1 TRBV29-1 TGCAGCGTTATACAGGGCTTGCGGTTCTTC CSVIQGLRFF
- - TRBJ2-1 TRBV5-1 TGCGCCAGCAGCTTCGCGGTCCCCGCGAGGTACAATGAGCAGTTCTTC CASSFAVPARYNEQFF
TRBD2 - TRBJ2-4 TRBV12-3/TRBV12-4 TGTGCCAGCAAGGTAGCGGGAGGTAACATTCAGTACTTC CASKVAGGNIQYF
TRBD1 - TRBJ2-7 TRBV6-1 TGTGCCAGCAGTGAAGGGTTGACAGGGAACCCCTACGAGCAGTACTTC CASSEGLTGNPYEQYF
- - TRBJ1-1 TRBV6-5 TGTGCCAGCAGAGATCAAACTCCGGGGTACACTGAAGCTTTCTTT CASRDQTPGYTEAFF
TRBD1 - TRBJ2-2 TRBV6-5 TGTGCCAGCGCCCGGACAGGGCCCACCGGGGAGCTGTTTTTT CASARTGPTGELFF
- - TRBJ1-4 TRBV6-5 TGTGCCAGCAGTTACTCCCTCCCTAATGAAAAACTGTTTTTT CASSYSLPNEKLFF
- - TRBJ2-2 TRBV4-1 TGCGCCAGCAGCCAAGGTTTCGGGAACACCGGGGAGCTGTTTTTT CASSQGFGNTGELFF
TRBD1 - TRBJ1-6 TRBV6-5 TGTGCCAGCAGTCGAGCCACAGGGGATTCACCCCTCCACTTT CASSRATGDSPLHF
TRBD2 - TRBJ2-1 TRBV28 TGTGCCAGCAGACCAACTAGCGGGAGGGCCGGTGGGACCTACAATGAGCAGTTCTTC CASRPTSGRAGGTYNEQFF
TRBD1 - TRBJ2-5 TRBV18 TGTGCCAGCTCAGGGACAGGGTACCAAGAGACCCAGTACTTC CASSGTGYQETQYF
TRBD1 - TRBJ1-2 TRBV28 TGTGCCAGCAGTTTTCGAAGGGACAGCCTTACCACCTTC CASSFRRDSLTTF
- - TRBJ2-3 TRBV18 TGTGCCAGCTCACCACCGACGAGGACAGATACGCAGTATTTT CASSPPTRTDTQYF
- - TRBJ1-5 TRBV5-1 TGCGCCAGCAGCCGGGGGGAAGGGGACCAGCCCCAGCATTTT CASSRGEGDQPQHF
TRBD2 - TRBJ2-5 TRBV19 TGTGCCAGTAGTACTGTAGATGGACTAGCGGGAGAGACCCAGTACTTC CASSTVDGLAGETQYF
TRBD1 - TRBJ2-3 TRBV7-3 TGTGCCAGCAGCCGGGACAGTTCAGATACGCAGTATTTT CASSRDSSDTQYF
TRBD1 - TRBJ2-1 TRBV5-1 TGCGCCAGCAGCTCCAGGGGGATGGAGCAGTTCTTC CASSSRGMEQFF
TRBD1 few TRBJ1-2 TRBV24-1 TGTGCCACCAGAAAGGACAGGGCAGGCTATGGCTACACCTTC CATRKDRAGYGYTF
TRBD1 - TRBJ1-6 TRBV6-5 TGTGCCAGCAGTTCCCAGGGGACAGGGGTTAATTCACCCCTCCACTTT CASSSQGTGVNSPLHF
TRBD2 - TRBJ2-5 TRBV6-2/TRBV6-3 TGTGCCAGCAGTGCCCGACTAGCGGGAGTTGAGACCCAGTACTTC CASSARLAGVETQYF